This T cell receptor (beta chain) was profiled in a study of blood T cell repertoires in COVID-19. Germline CDR1 and CDR2: MRHNA and SNTAGT. Deletions cut 3 bases from V and 4 bases from J, with 9 bases between. The length of the CDR3 is 14 residues. Here immunoSEQ multiplex PCR was the method, and the copy in TCRdb shows in-frame clones only, minus some. The sample carries 150,000 or so clones, about nine tenths recorded once. This clone was observed once. V usage is TRBV6-4 and J usage is TRBJ2-2, with a tentative D call TRBD1 (6 bases). The TCR comes from a woman aged 40 to 50 who had been exposed to COVID-19. The material sequenced was PBMCs or T cells enriched from blood (not recorded which). CDR3 in amino acids: CASSETGSTGELFF. As DNA, the CDR3 is TGTGCCAGCAGTGAAACAGGGAGCACCGGGGAGCTGTTTTTT.